These 6 T cell receptor beta chains share one sample of origin, sequenced in a study of T cells in narcolepsy (dated by TCRdb to the late 2010s). Library preparation used the immunoSEQ multiplex PCR assay. TCRdb limited this immuneACCESS table to in-frame rearrangements with V and J called. A share of clones is missing; checked studies link under half to unresolved V genes, and the rest is unexplained. The sample table shows nearly 35,000 clones, and approximately 80% are seen once. 0.8% to 1.2% of the sample rests with the top ten. The sequenced material came from memory (CD45RA-) CD4+ T cells from blood. Interpreted using the paper, the cell subset or site label stands for: memory T cells sorted ex vivo from peripheral blood. These receptors were collected from a human donor in good health.

The V and J genes are TRBV7-2 and TRBJ2-5, with TRBD2 matching 10 bases. V lost 4 bases and J lost 2; bases outside the gene matches: 10. CDR3 length: 17 amino acids. Germline V gene lookup returns CDR1 SGHTA and CDR2 FQGNSA. CDR3 in amino acids: CASSSDLGTSEQETQYF. The CDR3 coding sequence is TGTGCCAGCAGCTCCGACCTGGGGACTAGCGAACAAGAGACCCAGTACTTC.

The chain's CDR3 is CASSLSRGYEQYF. CDR3 sequence (DNA): TGTGCCAGCAGCTTAAGCAGGGGCTACGAGCAGTACTTC. This chain uses TRBV7-2 with TRBJ2-7; D might be TRBD1 (6 bases). Trimming removed 2 bases at V and 3 bases at J, with 8 bases between. The CDR3 loop spans 13 amino acids. The germline CDR1 and CDR2 sequences are SGHTA and FQGNSA.

This clone was picked up one time. The chain combines TRBV5-1 with TRBJ1-1; D is unclear. Germline V gives CDR1 SGHRS, CDR2 YFSETQ. V was cut by 0 bases and J by 0 bases, with 6 bases left in between. The CDR3 length is 14 residues. CDR3 bases: TGCGCCAGCAGCTTGGGAGGCCTGAACACTGAAGCTTTCTTT. It specifies CASSLGGLNTEAFF.

This chain links TRBV4-3 with TRBJ2-5; 12 bases line up with TRBD2. The length of the CDR3 is 16 residues. Germline values: CDR1 LGHNA, CDR2 YSLEER. V was clipped by 2 bases and J by 7 bases; unmatched bases: 8. The CDR3, as DNA: TGCGCCAGCAGCCAATGGCTAGCGGGAGGGGTAGGGACCCAGTACTTC. Translation gives CASSQWLAGGVGTQYF.

This chain joins TRBV27 and TRBJ2-1; TRBD1 or TRBD2 may be the D gene (6 bases each). V shed 3 bases and J shed 8 bases, with 17 bases lying between them. The CDR3 runs to 15 residues. The germline V gene has CDR1 MNHEY and CDR2 SMNVEV (reference sequence). The CDR3 DNA is TGTGCCAGCAGTTTTCTAGGCCCCGGGGGCTATGAGCAGTTCTTC. This codes for CASSFLGPGGYEQFF.

The chain carries TRBV5-1 and TRBJ2-5; TRBD2 matches 12 bases. Germline lookup yields CDR1 SGHRS and CDR2 YFSETQ. The length of the CDR3 is 17 residues. Losses at the gene ends were 4 bases for V and 5 bases for J; bases not matched to a gene: 12. The CDR3 nucleotides are TGCGCCAGCAGCCTCCTCCCTAGCGGGGGGGCCTTGGAGACCCAGTACTTC. Translation gives CASSLLPSGGALETQYF.